A single sample is the source of the 13 T cell receptor beta chains below, sequenced in a study of T cells expressing NK-cell markers. With the 5' RACE reads reprocessed, TCRdb shows one record per CDR3 protein and no DNA. Recorded for this sample: about 390,000 distinct CDR3 sequences. Sample: blood T cells: a sorted CD56 or NKG2C T cell subset, CD4+ or CD8+ T cells, or bulk PBMC T cells (not recorded which). These receptors were obtained from a woman aged 50 to 60 in good health.

The chain has TRBV21-1 and TRBJ2-5; TCRdb names TRBD1, which stays unverified in the absence of DNA. TRBV21-1 is termed a pseudogene. The CDR3 sequence is 16 residues long. CDR3: CASPQDGGGYQETQYF.

The chain uses TRBV6-6 and TRBJ2-5; checking the TCRdb D call of TRBD2 is not possible without DNA. The CDR3 covers 15 residues. Germline values: CDR1 MNHNY, CDR2 SVGAGI (reference sequence). CDR3 loop: CASRNLAGGGETQYF.

This CDR3 is CASSLISGSVYNEQFF. The V call is TRBV27, the J call TRBJ2-1; the D call from TCRdb, TRBD2, cannot be confirmed without DNA. Germline lookup yields CDR1 MNHEY and CDR2 SMNVEV (reference sequence). CDR3 length equals 16 residues.

The CDR3 sequence: CASSPRRTYQETQYF. This sequence joins TRBV7-8 and TRBJ2-5. The CDR3 contains 15 residues. Germline CDR1 reads SGHVS; CDR2 reads FQNEAQ.

Here the CDR3 reads CASRLAGGADTQYF. The chain uses TRBV5-1 and TRBJ2-3; TCRdb's assignment of TRBD2 cannot be checked, as there is no DNA. The CDR3 runs 14 residues. Germline CDR1 reads SGHRS; CDR2 reads YFSETQ.

The genes are TRBV24-1 and TRBJ2-2. The CDR3 runs to 16 residues. Germline V lookup: CDR1 KGHDR, CDR2 SFDVKD. The CDR3 protein is CATSDLASSNTGELFF.

The chain combines TRBV15 with TRBJ2-1; checking the TCRdb D call of TRBD1 is not possible without DNA. CDR3 length: 13 residues. The germline gives CDR1 LNHNV, CDR2 YYDKDF (reference sequence). CDR3 amino acids: CVTSRAGRFEQFF.

This chain uses TRBV12-3 or TRBV12-4 with TRBJ2-1; the D call from TCRdb, TRBD2, cannot be confirmed without DNA. CDR3 length: 16 residues. CDR3 loop: CASSLSGGRAENEQFF.

The J gene is TRBJ1-1, the V gene TRBV5-1; the D call from TCRdb, TRBD1, cannot be confirmed without DNA. The CDR3 sequence is 16 residues long. Germline CDR1 reads SGHRS; CDR2 reads YFSETQ. Here the CDR3 reads CASSFPAGGMNTEAFF. The complete variable domain, with remaining parts taken from reference TRBV5-1 and TRBJ1-1, reads KAGVTQTPRYLIKTRGQQVTLSCSPISGHRSVSWYQQTPGQGLQFLFEYFSETQRNKGNFPGRFSGRQFSNSRSEMNVSTLELGDSALYLCASSFPAGGMNTEAFFGQGTRLTVV.

The chain carries TRBV12-5 and TRBJ1-1; the TRBD1 assignment by TCRdb is unverifiable without DNA. Germline-derived CDR1 and CDR2 are LGHNT and FRNRAP. CDR3 size: 18 residues. The CDR3 is CASGLGLRRGLPNTEAFF.

This chain uses TRBV5-6 with TRBJ1-5. The CDR3 consists of 15 residues. Germline assignment: CDR1 SGHDT and CDR2 YYEEEE. The CDR3 loop reads CASSWGYEGGQPQHF.

The gene calls are TRBV10-3 and TRBJ2-7; TCRdb lists TRBD2, though no DNA is available to test this call. The CDR3 runs to 14 residues. Germline values: CDR1 ENHRY, CDR2 SYGVKD. The CDR3 spells CATLPGLVGSEQYF.

The chain is built from TRBV4-2 and TRBJ2-1; the D call from TCRdb, TRBD1, cannot be confirmed without DNA. Germline CDR1 is LGHNA and CDR2 is YNFKEQ. The CDR3 runs 15 residues. CDR3 residues: CASSQDVRDYNEQFF.